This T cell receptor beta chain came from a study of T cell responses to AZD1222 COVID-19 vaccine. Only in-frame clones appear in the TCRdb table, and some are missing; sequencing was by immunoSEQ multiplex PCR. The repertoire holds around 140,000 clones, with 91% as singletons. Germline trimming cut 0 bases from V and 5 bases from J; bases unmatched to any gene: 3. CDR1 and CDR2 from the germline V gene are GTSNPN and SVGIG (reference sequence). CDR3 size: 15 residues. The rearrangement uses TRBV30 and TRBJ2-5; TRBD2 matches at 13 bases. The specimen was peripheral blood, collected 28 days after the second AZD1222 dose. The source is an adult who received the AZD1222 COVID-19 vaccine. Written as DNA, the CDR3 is TGTGCCTGGAGTGTACTAGCGGGGGGGCGGGAGACCCAGTACTTC. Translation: CAWSVLAGGRETQYF. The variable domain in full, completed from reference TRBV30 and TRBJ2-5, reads SQTIHQWPATLVQPVGSPLSLECTVEGTSNPNLYWYRQAAGRGLQLLFYSVGIGQISSEVPQNLSASRPQDRQFILSSKKLLLSDSGFYLCAWSVLAGGRETQYFGPGTRLLVL.